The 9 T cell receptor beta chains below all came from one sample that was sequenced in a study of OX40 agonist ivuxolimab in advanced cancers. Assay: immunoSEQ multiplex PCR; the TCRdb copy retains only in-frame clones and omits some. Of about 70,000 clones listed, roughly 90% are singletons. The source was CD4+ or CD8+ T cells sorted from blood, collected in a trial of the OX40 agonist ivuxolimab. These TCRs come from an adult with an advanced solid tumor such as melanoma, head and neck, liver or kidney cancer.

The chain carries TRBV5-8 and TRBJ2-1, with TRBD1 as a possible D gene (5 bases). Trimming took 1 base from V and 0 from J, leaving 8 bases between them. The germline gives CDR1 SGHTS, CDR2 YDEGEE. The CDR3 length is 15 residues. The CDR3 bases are TGTGCCAGCAGCTTGCAGGGTAGCTCCTACAATGAGCAGTTCTTC. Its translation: CASSLQGSSYNEQFF.

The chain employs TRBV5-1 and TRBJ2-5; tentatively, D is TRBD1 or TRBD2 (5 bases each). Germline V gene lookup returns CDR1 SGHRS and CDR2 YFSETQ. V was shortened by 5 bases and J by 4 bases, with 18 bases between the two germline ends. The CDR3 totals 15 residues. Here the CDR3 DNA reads TGCGCCAGCAGGCCGACCGGGACCCCTCGAGAGACCCAGTACTTC. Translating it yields CASRPTGTPRETQYF.

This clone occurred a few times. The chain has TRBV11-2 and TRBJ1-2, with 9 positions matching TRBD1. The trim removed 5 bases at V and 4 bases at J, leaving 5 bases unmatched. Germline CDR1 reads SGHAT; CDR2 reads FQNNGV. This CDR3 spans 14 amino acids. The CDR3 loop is CASSPRTGAYGYTF. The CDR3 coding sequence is TGTGCCAGCAGCCCACGGACAGGGGCCTATGGCTACACCTTC. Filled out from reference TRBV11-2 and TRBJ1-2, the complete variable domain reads EAGVAQSPRYKIIEKRQSVAFWCNPISGHATLYWYQQILGQGPKLLIQFQNNGVVDDSQLPKDRFSAERLKGVDSTLKIQPAKLEDSAVYLCASSPRTGAYGYTFGSGTRLTVV.

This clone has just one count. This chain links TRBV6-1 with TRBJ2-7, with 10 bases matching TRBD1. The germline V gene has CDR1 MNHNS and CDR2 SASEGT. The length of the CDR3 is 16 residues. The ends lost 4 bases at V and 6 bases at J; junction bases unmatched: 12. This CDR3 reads CASSAFPGQGSGEQYF. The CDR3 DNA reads TGTGCCAGCAGTGCTTTTCCGGGACAGGGGAGTGGCGAGCAGTACTTC.

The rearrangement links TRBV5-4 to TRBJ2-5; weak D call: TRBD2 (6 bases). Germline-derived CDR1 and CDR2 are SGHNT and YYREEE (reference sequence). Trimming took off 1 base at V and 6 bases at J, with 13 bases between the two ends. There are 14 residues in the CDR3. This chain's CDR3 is CASSLPGVQQTQYF. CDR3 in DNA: TGTGCCAGCAGCTTGCCGGGGGTCCAGCAGACCCAGTACTTC.

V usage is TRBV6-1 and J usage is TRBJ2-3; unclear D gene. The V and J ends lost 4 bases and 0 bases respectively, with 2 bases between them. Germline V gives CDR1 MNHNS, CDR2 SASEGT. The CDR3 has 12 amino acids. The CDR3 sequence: CASSGSTDTQYF. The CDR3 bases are TGTGCCAGCAGTGGTAGCACAGATACGCAGTATTTT.

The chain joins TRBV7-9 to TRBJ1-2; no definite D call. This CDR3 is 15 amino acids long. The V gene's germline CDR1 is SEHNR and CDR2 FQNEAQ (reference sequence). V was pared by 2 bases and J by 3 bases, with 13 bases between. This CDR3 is CASSLRNQRDYGYTF. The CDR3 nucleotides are TGTGCCAGCAGCTTAAGGAACCAGAGAGACTATGGCTACACCTTC. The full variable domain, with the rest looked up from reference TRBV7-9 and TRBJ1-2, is DTGVSQNPRHKITKRGQNVTFRCDPISEHNRLYWYRQTLGQGPEFLTYFQNEAQLEKSRLLSDRFSAERPKGSFSTLEIQRTEQGDSAMYLCASSLRNQRDYGYTFGSGTRLTVV.

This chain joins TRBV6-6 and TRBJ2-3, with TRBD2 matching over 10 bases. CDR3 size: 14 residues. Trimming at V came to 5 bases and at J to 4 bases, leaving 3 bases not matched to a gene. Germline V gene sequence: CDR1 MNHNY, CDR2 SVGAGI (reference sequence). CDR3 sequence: CASSMGTSADTQYF. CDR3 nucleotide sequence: TGTGCCAGCAGTATGGGGACTAGCGCAGATACGCAGTATTTT.

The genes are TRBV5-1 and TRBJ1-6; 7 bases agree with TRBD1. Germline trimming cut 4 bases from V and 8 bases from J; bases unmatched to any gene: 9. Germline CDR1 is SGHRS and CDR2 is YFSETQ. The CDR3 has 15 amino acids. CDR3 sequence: CASSPGDRRDSPLHF. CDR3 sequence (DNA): TGCGCCAGCAGCCCCGGGGACAGACGGGATTCACCCCTCCACTTT.